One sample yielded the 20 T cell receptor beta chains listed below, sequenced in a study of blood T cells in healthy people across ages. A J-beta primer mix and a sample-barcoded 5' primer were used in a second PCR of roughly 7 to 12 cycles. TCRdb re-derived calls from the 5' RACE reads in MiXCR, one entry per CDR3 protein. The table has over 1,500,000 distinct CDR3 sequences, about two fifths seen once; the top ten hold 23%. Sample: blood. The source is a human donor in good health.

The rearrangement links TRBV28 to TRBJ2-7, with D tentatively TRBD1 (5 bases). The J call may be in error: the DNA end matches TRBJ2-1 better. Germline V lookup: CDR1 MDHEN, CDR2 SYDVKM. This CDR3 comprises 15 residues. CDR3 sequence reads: CASSPWTYRSYEQFF. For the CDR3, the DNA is TGTGCCAGCAGTCCTTGGACATACAGGTCCTACGAGCAGTTCTTC.

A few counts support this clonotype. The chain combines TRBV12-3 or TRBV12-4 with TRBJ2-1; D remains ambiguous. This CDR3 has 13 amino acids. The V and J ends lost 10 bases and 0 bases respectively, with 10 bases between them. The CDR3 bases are TGTGCCATCACCTTGACCTCCTACAATGAGCAGTTCTTC. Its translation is CAITLTSYNEQFF.

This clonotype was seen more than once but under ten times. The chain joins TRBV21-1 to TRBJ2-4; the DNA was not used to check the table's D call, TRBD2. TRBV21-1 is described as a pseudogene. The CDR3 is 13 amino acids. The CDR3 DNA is TGTGCCAGCGGCCGGCAGGGATCATGGGAGCAGTACTTC. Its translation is CASGRQGSWEQYF.

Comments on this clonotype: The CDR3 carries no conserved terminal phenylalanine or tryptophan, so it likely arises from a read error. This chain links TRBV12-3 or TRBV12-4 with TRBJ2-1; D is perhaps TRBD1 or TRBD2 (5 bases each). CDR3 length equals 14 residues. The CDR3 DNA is TGTGCCGGCAGTACCACGGGACCCTACAATGAGCAGTTCGTC. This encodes CAGSTTGPYNEQFV.

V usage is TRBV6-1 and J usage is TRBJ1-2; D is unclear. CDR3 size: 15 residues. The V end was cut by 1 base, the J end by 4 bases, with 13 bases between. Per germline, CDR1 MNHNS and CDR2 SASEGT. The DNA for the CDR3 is TGTGCCAGCAGTGAAGGGACGCTCAAAATCTATGGCTACACCTTC. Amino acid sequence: CASSEGTLKIYGYTF.

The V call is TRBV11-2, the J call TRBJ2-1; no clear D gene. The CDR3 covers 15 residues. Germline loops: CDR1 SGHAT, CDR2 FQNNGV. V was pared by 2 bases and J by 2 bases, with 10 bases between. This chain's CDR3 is CASSLNGNTYNEQFF. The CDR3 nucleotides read TGTGCCAGCAGCTTAAATGGGAATACCTACAATGAGCAGTTCTTC.

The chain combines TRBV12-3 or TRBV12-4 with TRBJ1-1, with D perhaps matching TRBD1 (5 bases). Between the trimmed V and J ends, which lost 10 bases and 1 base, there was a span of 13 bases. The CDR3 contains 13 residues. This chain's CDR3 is CATRQRENTEAFF. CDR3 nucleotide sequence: TGTGCCACCAGACAGAGAGAGAACACTGAAGCTTTCTTT.

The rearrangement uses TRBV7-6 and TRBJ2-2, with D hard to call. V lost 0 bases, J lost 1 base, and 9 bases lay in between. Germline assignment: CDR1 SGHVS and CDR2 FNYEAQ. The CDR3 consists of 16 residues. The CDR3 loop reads CASSLAVPVNTGELFF. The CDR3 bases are TGTGCCAGCAGCTTAGCTGTGCCGGTGAACACCGGGGAGCTGTTTTTT.

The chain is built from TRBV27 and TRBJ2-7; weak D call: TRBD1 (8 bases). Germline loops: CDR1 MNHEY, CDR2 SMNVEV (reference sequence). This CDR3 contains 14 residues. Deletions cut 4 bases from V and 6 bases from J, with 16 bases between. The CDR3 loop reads CASSSLTGEGEQYF. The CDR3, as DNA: TGTGCCAGCAGTTCCCTGACAGGGGAGGGCGAGCAGTACTTC.

The CDR3 nucleotides read TGTGCCAGCAGTTACAACAGGGGCAGCACAGATACGCAGTATTTT. It encodes CASSYNRGSTDTQYF. The J gene is TRBJ2-3, the V gene TRBV6-5, with TRBD1 identical over 7 bases. The CDR3 consists of 15 residues. In germline, CDR1 is MNHEY, CDR2 SVGAGI. V trimming: 2 bases; J trimming: 0 bases; junction bases outside the gene matches: 2.

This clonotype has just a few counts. The CDR3 bases are TGCGCCAGCAGCTTGCTACCAACTTCAGGGGTGCCCTATGGCTACACCTTC. Its translation is CASSLLPTSGVPYGYTF. This chain uses TRBV5-1 with TRBJ1-2; tentative D call: TRBD1 (6 bases). The CDR3 is 17 amino acids. Germline CDR1 is SGHRS and CDR2 is YFSETQ. Deletions cut 1 base from V and 4 bases from J, with 20 bases between.

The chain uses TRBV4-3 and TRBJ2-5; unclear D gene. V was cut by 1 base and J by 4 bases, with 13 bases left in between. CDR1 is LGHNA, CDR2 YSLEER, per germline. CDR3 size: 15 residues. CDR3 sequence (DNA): TGCGCCAGCAGCCAAGGTCTGATTGGGCCAGAGACCCAGTACTTC. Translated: CASSQGLIGPETQYF.

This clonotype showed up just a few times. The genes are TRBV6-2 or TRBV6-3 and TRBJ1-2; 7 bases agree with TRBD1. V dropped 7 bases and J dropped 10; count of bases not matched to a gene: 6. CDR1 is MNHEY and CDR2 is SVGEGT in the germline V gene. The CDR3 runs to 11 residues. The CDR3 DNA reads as TGTGCCAGCACTCGGGACAGAGACTACACCTTC. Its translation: CASTRDRDYTF.

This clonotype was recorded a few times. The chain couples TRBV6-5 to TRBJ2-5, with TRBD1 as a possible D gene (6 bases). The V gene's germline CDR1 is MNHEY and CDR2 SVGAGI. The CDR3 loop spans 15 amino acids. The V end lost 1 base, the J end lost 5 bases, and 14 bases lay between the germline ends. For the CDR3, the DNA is TGTGCCAGCAGTTACTTTGGGGGCCCGGGGGAGACCCAGTACTTC. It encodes CASSYFGGPGETQYF.

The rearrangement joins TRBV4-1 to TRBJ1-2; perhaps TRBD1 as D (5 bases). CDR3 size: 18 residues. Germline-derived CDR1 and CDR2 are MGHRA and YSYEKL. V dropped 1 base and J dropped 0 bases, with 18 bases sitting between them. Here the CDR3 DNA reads TGCGCCAGCAGCCAAGCCTTGCAAGACGGAGGGGCTAACTATGGCTACACCTTC. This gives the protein CASSQALQDGGANYGYTF.

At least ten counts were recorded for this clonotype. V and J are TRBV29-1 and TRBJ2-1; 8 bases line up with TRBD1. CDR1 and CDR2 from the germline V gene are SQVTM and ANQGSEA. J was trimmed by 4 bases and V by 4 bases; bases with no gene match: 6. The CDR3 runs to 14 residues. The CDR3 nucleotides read TGCAGCGTTGTAGGGACAGGACAATACAATGAGCAGTTCTTC. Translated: CSVVGTGQYNEQFF.

The CDR3 reads CASTAESYEQYF. The DNA of the CDR3 is TGTGCCAGCACCGCAGAGTCCTACGAGCAGTACTTC. The rearrangement links TRBV2 to TRBJ2-7; D is unresolved. Trimming removed 7 bases at V and 1 base at J, with 8 bases between. The CDR3 covers 12 residues. Germline V lookup: CDR1 SNHLY, CDR2 FYNNEI.

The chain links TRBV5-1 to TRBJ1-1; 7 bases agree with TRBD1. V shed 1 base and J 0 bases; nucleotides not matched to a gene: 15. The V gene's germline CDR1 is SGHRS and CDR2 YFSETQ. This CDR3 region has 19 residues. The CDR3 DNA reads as TGCGCCAGCAGCTTGTGGTGGGCCCGGGACAGAAAGATGAACACTGAAGCTTTCTTT. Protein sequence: CASSLWWARDRKMNTEAFF.

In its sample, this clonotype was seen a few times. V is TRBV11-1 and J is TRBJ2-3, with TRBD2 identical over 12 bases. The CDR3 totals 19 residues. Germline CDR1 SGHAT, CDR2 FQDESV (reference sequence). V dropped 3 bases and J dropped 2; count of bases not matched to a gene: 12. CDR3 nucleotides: TGTGCCAGCAGCTTCGGACTAGCGGGGCCCCGCCGCCACACAGATACGCAGTATTTT. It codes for CASSFGLAGPRRHTDTQYF.

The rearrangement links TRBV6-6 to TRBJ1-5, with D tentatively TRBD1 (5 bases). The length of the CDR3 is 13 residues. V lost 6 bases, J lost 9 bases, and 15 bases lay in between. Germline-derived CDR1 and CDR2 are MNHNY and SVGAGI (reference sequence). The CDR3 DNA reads TGTGCCAGCAGCGCGACCCAGGGTCCGCCCCAGCATTTT. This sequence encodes CASSATQGPPQHF.